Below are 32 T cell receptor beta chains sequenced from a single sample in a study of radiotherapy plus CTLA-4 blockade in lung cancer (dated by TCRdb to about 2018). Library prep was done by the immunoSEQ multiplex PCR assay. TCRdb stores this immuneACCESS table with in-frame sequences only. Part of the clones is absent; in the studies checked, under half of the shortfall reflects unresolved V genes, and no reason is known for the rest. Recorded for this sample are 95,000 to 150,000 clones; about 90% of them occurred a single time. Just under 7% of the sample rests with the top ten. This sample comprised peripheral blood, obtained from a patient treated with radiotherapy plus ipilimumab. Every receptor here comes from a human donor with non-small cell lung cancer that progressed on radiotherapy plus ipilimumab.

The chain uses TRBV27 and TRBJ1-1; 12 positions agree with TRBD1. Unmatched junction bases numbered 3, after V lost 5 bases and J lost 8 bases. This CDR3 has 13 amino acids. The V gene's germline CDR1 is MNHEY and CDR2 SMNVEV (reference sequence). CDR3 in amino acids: CASSTGTGGEAFF. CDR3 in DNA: TGTGCCAGCAGTACCGGGACAGGGGGCGAAGCTTTCTTT.

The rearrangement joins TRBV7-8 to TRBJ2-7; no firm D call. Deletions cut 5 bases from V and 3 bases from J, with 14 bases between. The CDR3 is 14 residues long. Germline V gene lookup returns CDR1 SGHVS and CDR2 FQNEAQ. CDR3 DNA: TGTGCCAGCAGCCCGAACACAGTGAACTACGAGCAGTACTTC. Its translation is CASSPNTVNYEQYF. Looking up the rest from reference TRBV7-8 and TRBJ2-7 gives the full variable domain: GAGVSQSPRYKVAKRGQDVALRCDPISGHVSLFWYQQALGQGPEFLTYFQNEAQLDKSGLPSDRFFAERPEGSVSTLKIQRTQQEDSAVYLCASSPNTVNYEQYFGPGTRLTVT.

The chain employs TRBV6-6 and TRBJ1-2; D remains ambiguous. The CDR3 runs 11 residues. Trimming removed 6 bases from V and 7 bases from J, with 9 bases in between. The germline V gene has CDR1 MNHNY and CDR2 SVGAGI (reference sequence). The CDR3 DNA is TGTGCCAGCAGAGAGACGGGTGGCTACACCTTC. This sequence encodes CASRETGGYTF.

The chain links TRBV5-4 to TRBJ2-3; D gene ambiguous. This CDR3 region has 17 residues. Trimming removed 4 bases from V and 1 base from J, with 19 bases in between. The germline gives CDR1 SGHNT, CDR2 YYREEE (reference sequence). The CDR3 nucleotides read TGTGCCAGCAGCCCCACACGTCCAGGCAAACGCACAGATACGCAGTATTTT. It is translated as CASSPTRPGKRTDTQYF.

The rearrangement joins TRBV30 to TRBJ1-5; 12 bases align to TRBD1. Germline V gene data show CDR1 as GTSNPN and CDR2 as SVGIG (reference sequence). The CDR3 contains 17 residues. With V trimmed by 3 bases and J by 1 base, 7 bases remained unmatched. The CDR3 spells CAWSSSGTGGSNQPQHF. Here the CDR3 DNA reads TGTGCCTGGAGCTCCTCCGGGACAGGGGGCAGCAATCAGCCCCAGCATTTT.

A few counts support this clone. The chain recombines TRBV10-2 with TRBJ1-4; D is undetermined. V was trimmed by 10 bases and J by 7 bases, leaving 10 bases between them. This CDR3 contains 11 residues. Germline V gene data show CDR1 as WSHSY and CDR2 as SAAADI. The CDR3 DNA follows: TGCGCCATCAGCACTGGTGAAAAACTGTTTTTT. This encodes CAISTGEKLFF.

CDR3 region: CASDQGGRGYEQFF. The CDR3 DNA reads as TGTGCCAGCGACCAGGGGGGGAGAGGGTATGAGCAGTTCTTC. The rearrangement joins TRBV6-1 to TRBJ2-1; the D call may be TRBD1 or TRBD2 (7 bases each). The CDR3 is 14 residues long. In germline, CDR1 is MNHNS, CDR2 SASEGT. V was clipped by 8 bases and J by 8 bases, with 19 bases between them.

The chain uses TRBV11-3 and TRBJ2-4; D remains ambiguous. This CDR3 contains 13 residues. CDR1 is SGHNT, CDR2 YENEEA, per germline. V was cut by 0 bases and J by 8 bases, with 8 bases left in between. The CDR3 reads CASSLEVWDIQYF. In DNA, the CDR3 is TGTGCCAGCAGCTTAGAAGTGTGGGACATTCAGTACTTC.

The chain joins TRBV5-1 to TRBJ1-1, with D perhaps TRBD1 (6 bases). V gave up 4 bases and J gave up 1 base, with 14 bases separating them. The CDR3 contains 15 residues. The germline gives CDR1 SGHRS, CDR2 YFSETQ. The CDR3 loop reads CASSLSGTPNTEAFF. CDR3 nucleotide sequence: TGCGCCAGCAGCCTCTCCGGGACACCGAACACTGAAGCTTTCTTT.

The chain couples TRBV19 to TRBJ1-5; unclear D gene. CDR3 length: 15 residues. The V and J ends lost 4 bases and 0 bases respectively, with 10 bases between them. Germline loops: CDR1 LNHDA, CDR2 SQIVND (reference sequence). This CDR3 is CASSNLGISNQPQHF. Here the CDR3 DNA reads TGTGCCAGTAGTAATTTGGGGATTAGCAATCAGCCCCAGCATTTT. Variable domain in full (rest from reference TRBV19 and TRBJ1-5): DGGITQSPKYLFRKEGQNVTLSCEQNLNHDAMYWYRQDPGQGLRLIYYSQIVNDFQKGDIAEGYSVSREKKESFPLTVTSAQKNPTAFYLCASSNLGISNQPQHFGDGTRLSIL.

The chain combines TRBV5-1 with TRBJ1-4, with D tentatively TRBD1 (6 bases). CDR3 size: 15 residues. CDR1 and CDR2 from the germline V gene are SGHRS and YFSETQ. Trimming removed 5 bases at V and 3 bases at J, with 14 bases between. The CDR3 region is CASRPSGTPNEKLFF. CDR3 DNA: TGCGCCAGCAGGCCCTCCGGGACACCTAATGAAAAACTGTTTTTT.

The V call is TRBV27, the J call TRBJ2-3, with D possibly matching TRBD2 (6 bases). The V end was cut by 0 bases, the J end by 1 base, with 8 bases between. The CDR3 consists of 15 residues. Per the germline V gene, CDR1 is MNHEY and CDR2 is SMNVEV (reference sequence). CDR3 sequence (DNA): TGTGCCAGCAGTTTATCGTGGGGGGGCACAGATACGCAGTATTTT. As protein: CASSLSWGGTDTQYF.

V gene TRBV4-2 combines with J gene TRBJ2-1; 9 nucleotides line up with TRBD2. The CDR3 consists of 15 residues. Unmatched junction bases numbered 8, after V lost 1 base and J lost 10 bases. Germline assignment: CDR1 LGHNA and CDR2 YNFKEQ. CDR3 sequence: CASSQGAGGPGEQFF. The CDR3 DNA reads TGTGCCAGCAGCCAAGGGGCGGGAGGGCCAGGGGAGCAGTTCTTC.

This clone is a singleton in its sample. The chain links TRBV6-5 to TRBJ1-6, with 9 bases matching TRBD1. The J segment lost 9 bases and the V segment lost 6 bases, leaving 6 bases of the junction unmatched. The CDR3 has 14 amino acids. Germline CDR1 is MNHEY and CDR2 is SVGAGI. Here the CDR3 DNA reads TGTGCCAGCAGCGTGGGACAGGGAGTTTCACCCCTCCACTTT. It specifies CASSVGQGVSPLHF.

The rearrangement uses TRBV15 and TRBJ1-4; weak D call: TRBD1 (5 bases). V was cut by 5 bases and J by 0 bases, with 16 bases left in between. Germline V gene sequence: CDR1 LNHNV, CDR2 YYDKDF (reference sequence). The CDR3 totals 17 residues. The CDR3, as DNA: TGTGCCACCAGCTGGGGCCGCCCAGGCGCAACTAATGAAAAACTGTTTTTT. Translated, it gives CATSWGRPGATNEKLFF.

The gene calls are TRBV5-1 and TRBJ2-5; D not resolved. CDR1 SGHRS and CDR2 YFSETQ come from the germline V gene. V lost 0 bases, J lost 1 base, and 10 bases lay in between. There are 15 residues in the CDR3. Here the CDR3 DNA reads TGCGCCAGCAGCTTGGAGCTACCGCTCCAAGAGACCCAGTACTTC. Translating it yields CASSLELPLQETQYF.

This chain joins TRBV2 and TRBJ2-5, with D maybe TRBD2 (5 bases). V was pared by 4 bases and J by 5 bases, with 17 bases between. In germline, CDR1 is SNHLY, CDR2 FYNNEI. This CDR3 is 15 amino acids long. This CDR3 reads CASSARHGLGETQYF. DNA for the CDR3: TGTGCCAGCAGTGCCCGACACGGACTCGGGGAGACCCAGTACTTC.

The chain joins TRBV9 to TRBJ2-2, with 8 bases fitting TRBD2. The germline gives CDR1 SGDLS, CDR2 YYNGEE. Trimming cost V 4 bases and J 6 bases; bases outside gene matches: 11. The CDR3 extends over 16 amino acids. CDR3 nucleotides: TGTGCCAGCAGCCCTAGATTAGCGGGATTACCCGGGGAGCTGTTTTTT. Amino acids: CASSPRLAGLPGELFF.

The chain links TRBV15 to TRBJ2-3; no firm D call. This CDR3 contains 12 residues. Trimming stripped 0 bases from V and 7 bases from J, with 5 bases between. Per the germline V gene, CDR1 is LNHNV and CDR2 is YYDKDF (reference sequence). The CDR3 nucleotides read TGTGCCACCAGCAGAGAAGGAAATACGCAGTATTTT. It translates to CATSREGNTQYF.

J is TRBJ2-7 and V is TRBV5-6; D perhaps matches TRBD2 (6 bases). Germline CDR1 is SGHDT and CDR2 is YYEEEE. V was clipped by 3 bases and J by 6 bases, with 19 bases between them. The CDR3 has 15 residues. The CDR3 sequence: CASSWPGLRPTEQYF. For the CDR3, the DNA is TGTGCCAGCAGCTGGCCGGGACTTCGGCCCACCGAGCAGTACTTC.

The CDR3 here is CASGLQGHSYGYTF. The DNA of the CDR3 is TGTGCTAGTGGTTTACAGGGGCACAGCTATGGCTACACCTTC. The chain has TRBV12-5 and TRBJ1-2; 7 bases match TRBD1. Trimming took 3 bases from V and 4 from J; bases not matched to a gene: 5. The CDR3 covers 14 residues. CDR1 and CDR2 from the germline V gene are LGHNT and FRNRAP.

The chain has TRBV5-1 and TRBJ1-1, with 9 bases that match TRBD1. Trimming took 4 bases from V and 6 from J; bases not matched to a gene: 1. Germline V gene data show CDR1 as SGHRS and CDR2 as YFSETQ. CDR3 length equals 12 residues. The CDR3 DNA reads TGCGCCAGCAGCCGACAGGGGGCTGAAGCTTTCTTT. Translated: CASSRQGAEAFF.

The CDR3 bases are TGCGCCAGCAGCTTGGGGTCCGGACAGGACTATGGCTACACCTTC. This sequence encodes CASSLGSGQDYGYTF. This sequence joins TRBV5-1 and TRBJ1-2; 7 bases line up with TRBD1. Germline assignment: CDR1 SGHRS and CDR2 YFSETQ. Trimming cost V 0 bases and J 3 bases; bases outside gene matches: 5. This CDR3 comprises 15 residues. Supplemented by reference TRBV5-1 and TRBJ1-2, the full variable domain reads KAGVTQTPRYLIKTRGQQVTLSCSPISGHRSVSWYQQTPGQGLQFLFEYFSETQRNKGNFPGRFSGRQFSNSRSEMNVSTLELGDSALYLCASSLGSGQDYGYTFGSGTRLTVV.

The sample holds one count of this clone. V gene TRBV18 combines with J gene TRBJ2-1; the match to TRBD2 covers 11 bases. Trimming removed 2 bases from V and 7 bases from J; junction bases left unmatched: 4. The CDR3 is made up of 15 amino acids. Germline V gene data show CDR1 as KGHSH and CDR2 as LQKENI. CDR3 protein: CASSPFTSGSNEQFF. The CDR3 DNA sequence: TGTGCCAGCTCACCATTTACTAGCGGGAGTAATGAGCAGTTCTTC.

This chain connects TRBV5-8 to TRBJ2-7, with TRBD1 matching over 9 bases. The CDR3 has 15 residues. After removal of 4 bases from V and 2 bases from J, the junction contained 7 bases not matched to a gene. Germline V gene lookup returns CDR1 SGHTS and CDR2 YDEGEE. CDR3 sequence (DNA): TGTGCCAGCAGCATGGGGACAGGGAGACCCTACGAGCAGTACTTC. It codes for CASSMGTGRPYEQYF. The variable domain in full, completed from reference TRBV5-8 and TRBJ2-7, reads EAGVTQSPTHLIKTRGQQATLRCSPISGHTSVYWYQQALGLGLQFLLWYDEGEERNRGNFPPRFSGRQFPNYSSELNVNALELEDSALYLCASSMGTGRPYEQYFGPGTRLTVT.

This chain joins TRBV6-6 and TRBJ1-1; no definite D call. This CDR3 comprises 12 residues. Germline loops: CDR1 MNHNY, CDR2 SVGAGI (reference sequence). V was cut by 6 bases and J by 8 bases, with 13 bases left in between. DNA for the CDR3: TGTGCCAGCAGCTATCTCCGAAGAGAAGCTTTCTTT. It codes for CASSYLRREAFF.

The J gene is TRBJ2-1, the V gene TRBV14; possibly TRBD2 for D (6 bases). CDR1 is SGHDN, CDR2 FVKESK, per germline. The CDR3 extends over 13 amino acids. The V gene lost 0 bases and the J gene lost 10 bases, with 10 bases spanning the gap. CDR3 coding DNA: TGTGCCAGCAGCCAAGATCAGGAGGGAGAGCAGTTCTTC. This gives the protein CASSQDQEGEQFF. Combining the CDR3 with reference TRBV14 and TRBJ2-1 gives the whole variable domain EAGVTQFPSHSVIEKGQTVTLRCDPISGHDNLYWYRRVMGKEIKFLLHFVKESKQDESGMPNNRFLAERTGGTYSTLKVQPAELEDSGVYFCASSQDQEGEQFFGPGTRLTVL.

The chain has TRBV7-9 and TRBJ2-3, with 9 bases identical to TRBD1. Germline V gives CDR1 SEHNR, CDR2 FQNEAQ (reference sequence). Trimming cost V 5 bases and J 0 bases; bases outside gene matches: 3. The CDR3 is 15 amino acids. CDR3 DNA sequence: TGTGCCAGCAGCCGAGGACAGGGGAGCACAGATACGCAGTATTTT. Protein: CASSRGQGSTDTQYF.

For the CDR3, the DNA is TGTGCCAGCAGCTTGGGCCCAACTAGCGGGAGGCTAGATGAGCAGTTCTTC. Protein product: CASSLGPTSGRLDEQFF. The rearrangement uses TRBV7-6 and TRBJ2-1; 12 bases fit TRBD2. With 3 bases clipped from V and 8 bases from J, the junction kept 11 bases outside the gene matches. Germline V gene sequence: CDR1 SGHVS, CDR2 FNYEAQ. This CDR3 spans 17 amino acids. Based on the CDR3 plus reference TRBV7-6 and TRBJ2-1, the full variable domain is GAGVSQSPRYKVTKRGQDVALRCDPISGHVSLYWYRQALGQGPEFLTYFNYEAQQDKSGLPNDRFSAERPEGSISTLTIQRTEQRDSAMYRCASSLGPTSGRLDEQFFGPGTRLTVL.

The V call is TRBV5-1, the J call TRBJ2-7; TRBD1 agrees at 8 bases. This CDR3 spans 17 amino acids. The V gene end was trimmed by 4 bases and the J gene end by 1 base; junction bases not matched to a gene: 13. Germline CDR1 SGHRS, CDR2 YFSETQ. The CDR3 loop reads CASSPGTGKLNSYEQYF. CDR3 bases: TGCGCCAGCAGCCCCGGGACAGGCAAACTTAATTCCTACGAGCAGTACTTC.

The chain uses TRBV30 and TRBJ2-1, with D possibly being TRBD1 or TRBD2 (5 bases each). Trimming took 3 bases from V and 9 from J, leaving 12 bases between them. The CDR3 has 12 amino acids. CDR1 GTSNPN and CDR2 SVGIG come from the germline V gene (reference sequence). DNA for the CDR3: TGTGCCTGGAGCTGGAAGGGGAGTGAGCAGTTCTTC. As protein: CAWSWKGSEQFF. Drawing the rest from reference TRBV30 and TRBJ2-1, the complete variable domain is SQTIHQWPATLVQPVGSPLSLECTVEGTSNPNLYWYRQAAGRGLQLLFYSVGIGQISSEVPQNLSASRPQDRQFILSSKKLLLSDSGFYLCAWSWKGSEQFFGPGTRLTVL.

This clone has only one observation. The CDR3 coding sequence is TGTGCCAGCAGCTCGCGGACTAGCGGGAACAAGGAGACCCAGTACTTC. It yields the protein CASSSRTSGNKETQYF. The rearrangement joins TRBV7-2 to TRBJ2-5, with TRBD2 matching over 12 bases. There are 16 residues in the CDR3. The J segment lost 5 bases and the V segment lost 4 bases, leaving 8 bases of the junction unmatched. CDR1 is SGHTA, CDR2 FQGNSA, per germline.